A selection of T cell receptor beta chains follows, all from one sample in a study of T cell repertoires in cytomegalovirus infection. The antigens these receptors bind are not known. TCRdb processed the reads anew with MiXCR; each CDR3 protein has one entry. The sample yields about 350,000 distinct CDR3 sequences, about 32% seen once. Material: cultured PBMCs, obtained from culture after CMV antigen stimulation. The origin of the receptors is a human donor in good health (CMV status not recorded). Some clones in this sample may be carry-over from other donors' samples. Both conserved end residues are part of each CDR3. Fields, in order: J gene, D gene, clone size, V gene, CDR3 protein, CDR3 DNA. A D gene is named only where the DNA matches it firmly. Rows may omit the clone size; those that give it use once, few, many or a size class.

TRBJ2-2 TRBD2 . TRBV4-3 CASSQDSRGRYTGELFF TGCGCCAGCAGCCAAGATTCGCGCGGGAGGTACACCGGGGAGCTGTTTTTT
TRBJ2-1 . few TRBV12-3/TRBV12-4 CASSPLWNEQFF TGTGCCAGCAGCCCGCTATGGAATGAGCAGTTCTTC
TRBJ1-3 . few TRBV4-3 CASSQGSLGFGNTIYF TGCGCCAGCAGCCAAGGTTCTCTCGGATTTGGAAACACCATATATTTT
TRBJ2-1 TRBD2 . TRBV7-2 CASRPRLTSRHEQFF TGTGCCAGCAGACCGCGGTTGACTAGCAGGCATGAGCAGTTCTTC
TRBJ2-5 TRBD2 . TRBV6-2/TRBV6-3 CASSQELAGGLETQYF TGTGCCAGCAGTCAAGAATTAGCGGGAGGATTGGAGACCCAGTACTTC
TRBJ1-2 TRBD1 . TRBV28 CASSLDRPGYTF TGTGCCAGCAGTTTGGACAGGCCCGGCTACACCTTC
TRBJ2-1 TRBD2 . TRBV7-6 CASSSGLAGDGFF TGTGCCAGCAGCTCTGGACTAGCGGGAGATGGGTTCTTC
TRBJ2-1 . . TRBV7-6 CASSSDLEGEQFF TGTGCCAGCAGCTCCGACCTAGAGGGTGAGCAGTTCTTC
TRBJ2-6 TRBD1 many TRBV7-2 CASSFGQAGANVLTF TGTGCCAGCAGCTTCGGACAGGCTGGGGCCAACGTCCTGACTTTC
TRBJ1-1 TRBD1 . TRBV7-4 CASTISRQGSTEAFF TGTGCCAGCACGATAAGCCGACAGGGTTCCACTGAAGCTTTCTTT
TRBJ1-5 . few TRBV12-3/TRBV12-4 CASRPTGRGGQPQHF TGTGCCAGCAGACCGACGGGACGAGGGGGTCAGCCCCAGCATTTT
TRBJ2-7 TRBD1 few TRBV7-2 CASSLGTGLVFYEQYF TGTGCCAGCAGCTTAGGGACAGGGTTGGTTTTCTACGAGCAGTACTTC
TRBJ2-5 . . TRBV12-3/TRBV12-4 CASSPGPAGAQYF TGTGCCAGCAGTCCGGGACCAGCTGGGGCCCAGTACTTC
TRBJ2-7 TRBD2 . TRBV7-2 CASSLEHGLAKHYEQYF TGTGCCAGCAGCTTAGAGCACGGACTAGCGAAACACTACGAGCAGTACTTC
TRBJ2-3 . . TRBV7-4 CASSYPSDTDTQYF TGTGCCAGCAGCTATCCTAGCGACACAGATACGCAGTATTTT
TRBJ2-3 TRBD2 . TRBV20-1 CSARASGSFADTQYF TGCAGTGCTAGAGCTAGCGGGAGTTTCGCAGATACGCAGTATTTT
TRBJ2-2 . . TRBV14 CASSQKLGGSGELFF TGTGCCAGCAGCCAAAAGCTAGGTGGCTCCGGGGAGCTGTTTTTT
TRBJ2-3 . few TRBV7-2 CASRLGGLPASTDTQYF TGTGCCAGCAGGTTAGGGGGGCTTCCAGCTAGCACAGATACGCAGTATTTT
TRBJ1-2 TRBD1 . TRBV19 CATEGARDYGYTF TGTGCCACCGAGGGGGCCAGAGACTATGGCTACACCTTC
TRBJ1-1 TRBD1 . TRBV28 CASSPTDRGMTEAFF TGTGCCAGCAGTCCAACGGACAGGGGGATGACTGAAGCTTTCTTT
TRBJ2-3 . few TRBV7-2 CASSNLGDTQYF TGTGCCAGCAGTAATCTCGGAGATACGCAGTATTTT
TRBJ2-3 . . TRBV14 CASSLDPSGDTQYF TGTGCCAGCAGCCTGGACCCCTCCGGGGATACGCAGTATTTT
TRBJ2-3 . few TRBV7-2 CASRPGTTDTQYF TGTGCCAGCAGGCCGGGGACAACAGATACGCAGTATTTT
TRBJ1-1 . . TRBV7-2 CASSPPTEAFF TGTGCCAGCAGCCCCCCTACTGAAGCTTTCTTT
TRBJ2-7 . few TRBV4-2 CASSQAQDLSEQYF TGTGCCAGCAGCCAAGCACAGGACCTCAGCGAGCAGTACTTC
TRBJ2-1 . few TRBV7-3 CASSSLGLVAYNEQFF TGTGCCAGCAGCTCTCTAGGTCTAGTAGCCTACAATGAGCAGTTCTTC
TRBJ1-4 TRBD1 . TRBV4-1 CASSQTGLEKLFF TGCGCCAGCAGCCAGACAGGGTTAGAAAAACTGTTTTTT
TRBJ1-4 TRBD1 many TRBV7-2 CASSLAVAGGGEKLFF TGTGCCAGCAGCTTAGCGGTAGCAGGGGGGGGTGAAAAACTGTTTTTT